This TCR beta chain appears in the sequencing data of a study of T cells in severe cutaneous drug reactions. Study-level information: Culprit drug assignment used the Naranjo algorithm and the ALDEN algorithm.

Germline V gives CDR1 DFQATT, CDR2 SNEGSKA (reference sequence). This CDR3 contains 16 residues. Carbamazepine had induced Stevens-Johnson syndrome or toxic epidermal necrolysis in the sequenced donors. Bulk and single-cell libraries used iRepertoire multiplex PCR with TCR subtype-specific primers. TCRdb reanalyzed the multiplex PCR reads and collapses them to one entry per CDR3 protein, without DNA. This table holds about 10,000 distinct CDR3 sequences. The chain has TRBV20-1 and TRBJ2-1; checking the TCRdb D call of TRBD1 is not possible without DNA. The sequenced sample consisted of cells from a skin blister. The clonotype comes from a human donor with Stevens-Johnson syndrome, a severe cutaneous drug reaction. This CDR3 reads CSARDHGTGIYNEQFF.